This T cell receptor beta chain emerged from a study of OX40 agonist ivuxolimab in advanced cancers. For the wider study: The costimulatory receptor OX40 (CD134) was targeted by ivuxolimab, a fully human IgG2 agonistic monoclonal antibody. Intravenous ivuxolimab was administered to patients every 2 weeks at six dose levels: 0.01, 0.1, 0.3, 1.5, 3 and 10 mg/kg. Among the approximately 50 dose-escalation patients, approximately 20 had hepatocellular carcinoma, 15 or so melanoma, 9 renal cell carcinoma and 9 head and neck cancer. The dose-escalation cohort was 82.7% male with a mean age of about 65 years, ranging from about 20 to 85. Prior anti-PD-1, anti-PD-L1 or anti-CTLA-4 therapy was permitted, and checkpoint inhibitors had been received by under 50% of dose-escalation patients. Three dose-escalation patients achieved partial responses, one with hepatocellular carcinoma and two with cutaneous melanoma. The purpose of peripheral TCRbeta sequencing was to test whether ivuxolimab changed TCR sequence diversity and led to clonal T-cell expansion. The monotherapy dose-escalation portion (N of about 49 patients) of the phase I ivuxolimab trial is reported in the paper. Points the paper makes about the study in general: Low levels of normalized T-cell clonal expansion were also seen in some patients who did not respond. At doses of 0.1 to 3.0 mg/kg, clonal expansion of both CD4+ and CD8+ blood T cells was observed from baseline to week 6. The antigen specificity of the clonally expanded peripheral T cells was not determined. On average, CD8+ T cells showed more expanded clones than CD4+ T cells after ivuxolimab. In the 0.1-3.0 mg/kg groups, partial responders had among the lowest normalized peripheral clonal expansion, particularly in CD8+ T cells.

To sequence the TCRbeta CDR3 region, genomic DNA was isolated from the sorted cells. The immunoSEQ Assay was used to sequence the TCRbeta CDR3 regions. Sourced from immuneACCESS, this table was stored by TCRdb with only in-frame sequences that have V and J called. A share of the clones is absent; for the studies checked, an unresolved V gene accounts for under half, and the remainder has no known explanation. Within this sample are around 39,000 clones, with approximately 81% of them counted one time only. The ten largest make up over 10% of the sample. Patients with a history of autoimmune disease or receiving systemic immunosuppression were excluded from the trial. Peripheral blood for TCR sequencing was drawn from every dose cohort at baseline, at cycle 4 day 1 and at cycle 7 day 1. Samples came from an open-label, multicenter, first-in-human phase I dose-escalation trial of ivuxolimab. The trial enrolled adults with locally advanced or metastatic head and neck squamous cell, hepatocellular, melanoma or renal cell carcinoma. Before TCR sequencing, CD4+ T cells and CD8+ T cells were sorted from peripheral blood as separate populations.

The junction carries 9 bases between V and J, which are trimmed by 2 bases and 5 bases respectively. Inclusive of the bounding cysteine and phenylalanine, the CDR3 is 14 residues long. Only the CDR3 region is kept as DNA, spanning 42 bases read in frame from base 1. The germline V gene (reference sequence) provides CDR1 WNHNN and CDR2 SYGVQD. As to this clone: No cognate antigen has been identified for it. Qualities for individual bases were not recorded, and no much larger clone is one base off.

This chain is built from TRBV10-1 and TRBJ2-2, with the D gene not confidently named. The sample in question was CD4+ or CD8+ T cells sorted from blood, obtained in a trial of the OX40 agonist ivuxolimab. This receptor was obtained from an adult with an advanced solid tumor such as melanoma, head and neck, liver or kidney cancer. The nucleotides read TGCGCCAGCAGTGAGGCGAGAAATACCGGGGAGCTGTTTTTT. This gives the protein CASSEARNTGELFF.